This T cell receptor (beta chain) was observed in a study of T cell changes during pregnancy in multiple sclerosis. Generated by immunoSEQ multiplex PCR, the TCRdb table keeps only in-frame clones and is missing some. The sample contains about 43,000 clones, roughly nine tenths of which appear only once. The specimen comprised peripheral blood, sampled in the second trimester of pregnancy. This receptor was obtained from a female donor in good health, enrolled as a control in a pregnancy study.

Here the CDR3 DNA reads TGTGCCAGCTCCGGGACAGTCATGAACACTGAAGCTTTCTTT. This sequence encodes CASSGTVMNTEAFF. V and J are TRBV18 and TRBJ1-1, with TRBD1 identical over 7 bases. Trimming took 6 bases from V and 0 from J; bases not matched to a gene: 4. CDR1 and CDR2 (germline): KGHSH, LQKENI. This CDR3 is 14 amino acids long.